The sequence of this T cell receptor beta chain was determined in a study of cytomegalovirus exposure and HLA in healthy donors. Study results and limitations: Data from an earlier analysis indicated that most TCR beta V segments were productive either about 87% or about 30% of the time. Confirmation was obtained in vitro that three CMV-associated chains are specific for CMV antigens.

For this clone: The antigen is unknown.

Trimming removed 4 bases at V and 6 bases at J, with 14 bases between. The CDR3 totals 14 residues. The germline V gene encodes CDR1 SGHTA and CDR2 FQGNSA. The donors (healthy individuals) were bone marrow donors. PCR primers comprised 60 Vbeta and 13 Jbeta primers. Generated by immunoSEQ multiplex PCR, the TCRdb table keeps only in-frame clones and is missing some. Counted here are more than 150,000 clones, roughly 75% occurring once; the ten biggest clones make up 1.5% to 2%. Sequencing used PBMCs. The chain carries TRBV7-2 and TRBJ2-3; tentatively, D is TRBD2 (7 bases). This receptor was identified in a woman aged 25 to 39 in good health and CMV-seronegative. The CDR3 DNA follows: TGTGCCAGCAGCTATACGGGGGGCGGGGATACGCAGTATTTT. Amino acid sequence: CASSYTGGGDTQYF. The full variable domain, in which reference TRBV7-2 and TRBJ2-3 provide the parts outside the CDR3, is GAGVSQSPSNKVTEKGKDVELRCDPISGHTALYWYRQSLGQGLEFLIYFQGNSAPDKSGLPSDRFSAERTGGSVSTLTIQRTQQEDSAVYLCASSYTGGGDTQYFGPGTRLTVL.